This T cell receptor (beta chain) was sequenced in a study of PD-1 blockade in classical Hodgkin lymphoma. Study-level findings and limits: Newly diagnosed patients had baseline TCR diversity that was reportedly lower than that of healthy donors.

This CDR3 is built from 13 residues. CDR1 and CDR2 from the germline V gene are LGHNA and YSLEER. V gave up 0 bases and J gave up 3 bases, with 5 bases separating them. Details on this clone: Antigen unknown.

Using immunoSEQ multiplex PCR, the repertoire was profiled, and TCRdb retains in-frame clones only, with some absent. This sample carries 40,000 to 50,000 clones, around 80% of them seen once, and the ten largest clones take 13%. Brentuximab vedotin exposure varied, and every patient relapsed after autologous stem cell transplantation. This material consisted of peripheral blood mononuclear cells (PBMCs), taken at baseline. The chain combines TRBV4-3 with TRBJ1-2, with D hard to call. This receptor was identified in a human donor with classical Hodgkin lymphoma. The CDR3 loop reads CASSQDLDYGYTF. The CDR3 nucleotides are TGCGCCAGCAGCCAAGATCTTGACTATGGCTACACCTTC.